This T cell receptor (beta chain) was found in a study of OX40 agonist ivuxolimab in advanced cancers. Study-level points and caveats: At 0.1 to 3.0 mg/kg, clonal expansion of CD4+ and CD8+ blood T cells had occurred by week 6. Which antigen the expanded peripheral T cells recognized is unknown.

TCRdb's table, derived via immunoSEQ multiplex PCR, lists solely in-frame clones and lacks some. The sample lists 50,000 to 55,000 clones, approximately 90% seen once, with 9.5% to 13% in the top ten. Note on this clone: Antigen: not known.

Between the trimmed V and J ends, which lost 3 bases and 5 bases, there was a span of 17 bases. The CDR3 spans 15 residues. CDR1 MDHEN and CDR2 SYDVKM come from the germline V gene. A history of autoimmune disease or systemic immunosuppression excluded patients. The gene calls are TRBV28 and TRBJ2-7; possibly TRBD1 for D (6 bases). This material consisted of CD4+ or CD8+ T cells sorted from blood, taken in a trial of the OX40 agonist ivuxolimab. The receptor was derived from an adult with an advanced solid tumor such as melanoma, head and neck, liver or kidney cancer. The DNA for the CDR3 is TGTGCCAGCAGTTTTCCCTCTGGGGGCGTGGACGAGCAGTACTTC. Amino acid sequence: CASSFPSGGVDEQYF.